The clone carrying this T cell receptor (beta chain) has a handful of counts. As yet, its antigen is unknown. This specimen belongs to a study of T cell repertoires in cytomegalovirus infection. Study information: An indication of both CMV infection and matching HLA type came from public TCR beta signatures. Study conclusions and caveats: Cumulative public TCR beta family frequency identified CMV carriers with the relevant HLA. It was HLA-C-restricted CMV-specific TCR beta clonotypes that dominated the response ex vivo.

V gave up 4 bases and J gave up 5 bases; unmatched junction bases: 15. Germline CDR1 is SGHNT and CDR2 is YYREEE (reference sequence). The CDR3 contains 18 residues. TCRdb re-called the reads with MiXCR, one entry per CDR3 protein. The sample consists of approximately 750,000 distinct CDR3 sequences, 35% of them appearing once. Sequencing was carried out using PBMCs. The rearrangement joins TRBV5-4 to TRBJ1-1; TRBD1 agrees at 12 bases. This sequence originates from a human donor in good health (CMV status not recorded). Some clones in this sample may be carry-over from other donors' samples. This chain's CDR3 is CASSPIPGQGAPGTEAFF. Written as DNA, the CDR3 is TGTGCCAGCAGCCCCATCCCGGGACAGGGGGCGCCCGGGACTGAAGCTTTCTTT.